A selection of T cell receptor beta chains follows, all from one sample in a study of blood T cells in healthy people across ages. TCRdb recomputed calls from the 5' RACE reads with MiXCR, one row per CDR3 protein. The sample has 850,000 to 1,100,000 distinct CDR3 sequences, approximately 38% seen once; the top ten hold about 12%. Sequences were obtained from blood. The source of these receptors is a young man in good health. CDR3s include the opening cysteine and the closing phenylalanine or tryptophan. The D gene is left open where the match is weak. For some rows the clone size is stated as once, few or many, or as a class when expanded; others skip it.

clone size: .
J gene: TRBJ1-5
V gene: TRBV21-1
D gene: .
CDR3 protein: CASNLTTGRNQPQHF
CDR3 DNA: TGTGCCAGCAACCTAACGACAGGGCGGAATCAGCCCCAGCATTTT

clone size: .
J gene: TRBJ2-2
V gene: TRBV29-1
D gene: .
CDR3 protein: CSSADTGELFF
CDR3 DNA: TGCAGCTCGGCGGACACCGGGGAGCTGTTTTTT

clone size: .
J gene: TRBJ2-7
V gene: TRBV7-7
D gene: .
CDR3 protein: CASSLGRPSSYNEQYF
CDR3 DNA: TGTGCCAGCAGCTTAGGACGTCCCAGCTCCTACAATGAGCAGTACTTC

clone size: .
J gene: TRBJ1-1
V gene: TRBV6-1
D gene: .
CDR3 protein: CASSEIRGGTEAFF
CDR3 DNA: TGTGCCAGCAGTGAAATAAGGGGAGGCACTGAAGCTTTCTTT

clone size: few
J gene: TRBJ2-5
V gene: TRBV2
D gene: .
CDR3 protein: CASSEAYRVQETQYF
CDR3 DNA: TGTGCCAGCAGTGAAGCTTACAGGGTCCAAGAGACCCAGTACTTC

clone size: .
J gene: TRBJ1-1
V gene: TRBV5-1
D gene: .
CDR3 protein: CASSPTGGSPGFLNTEAFF
CDR3 DNA: TGCGCCAGCAGCCCAACTGGGGGATCCCCCGGCTTCTTGAACACTGAAGCTTTCTTT

clone size: .
J gene: TRBJ2-7
V gene: TRBV7-2
D gene: TRBD1
CDR3 protein: CASSFLQGALNEQYF
CDR3 DNA: TGTGCCAGCAGCTTTTTACAGGGGGCACTGAACGAGCAGTACTTC

clone size: .
J gene: TRBJ2-4
V gene: TRBV4-1
D gene: .
CDR3 protein: CASSPQEGKAKNIQYF
CDR3 DNA: TGCGCCAGCAGCCCCCAAGAGGGGAAAGCCAAAAACATTCAGTACTTC

clone size: .
J gene: TRBJ2-1
V gene: TRBV4-2
D gene: TRBD2
CDR3 protein: CASSQTKTSGGANEQFF
CDR3 DNA: TGTGCCAGCAGCCAAACTAAGACTAGCGGGGGAGCCAATGAGCAGTTCTTC

clone size: .
J gene: TRBJ2-1
V gene: TRBV6-2/TRBV6-3
D gene: .
CDR3 protein: CASRPSLGNEQFF
CDR3 DNA: TGTGCCAGCAGGCCGAGTTTGGGGAATGAGCAGTTCTTC

clone size: few
J gene: TRBJ1-5
V gene: TRBV27
D gene: .
CDR3 protein: CASSRYPGNQPQHF
CDR3 DNA: TGTGCCAGCAGTCGCTATCCGGGGAATCAGCCCCAGCATTTT

clone size: .
J gene: TRBJ1-2
V gene: TRBV9
D gene: .
CDR3 protein: CASSPSGAASNYGYTF
CDR3 DNA: TGTGCCAGCAGCCCCTCGGGGGCCGCCTCTAACTATGGCTACACCTTC

clone size: .
J gene: TRBJ2-7
V gene: TRBV29-1
D gene: .
CDR3 protein: CSVEDRAEGYYEQYF
CDR3 DNA: TGCAGCGTTGAAGATCGGGCAGAGGGTTACTACGAGCAGTACTTC

clone size: few
J gene: TRBJ1-2
V gene: TRBV7-2
D gene: TRBD1
CDR3 protein: CASSSDRANCGYTF
CDR3 DNA: TGTGCCAGCAGCTCGGACAGGGCGAACTGTGGCTACACCTTC

clone size: few
J gene: TRBJ1-4
V gene: TRBV12-3/TRBV12-4
D gene: .
CDR3 protein: CASSLTPTNEKLFF
CDR3 DNA: TGTGCCAGCAGTTTGACCCCAACTAATGAAAAACTGTTTTTT

clone size: .
J gene: TRBJ2-1
V gene: TRBV2
D gene: TRBD1
CDR3 protein: CASSKGTESSYNEQFF
CDR3 DNA: TGTGCCAGCAGTAAGGGGACAGAAAGCTCCTACAATGAGCAGTTCTTC

clone size: few
J gene: TRBJ1-1
V gene: TRBV12-3/TRBV12-4
D gene: .
CDR3 protein: CASSRIGLVLTEAFF
CDR3 DNA: TGTGCCAGCAGCCGAATAGGGTTAGTACTCACTGAAGCTTTCTTT

clone size: .
J gene: TRBJ1-6
V gene: TRBV7-8
D gene: .
CDR3 protein: CASSLLPQYTGNSPLHF
CDR3 DNA: TGTGCCAGCAGCTTATTACCGCAATACACCGGGAATTCACCCCTCCACTTT

clone size: .
J gene: TRBJ2-5
V gene: TRBV4-3
D gene: .
CDR3 protein: CASSQAGDGTNEQYF
CDR3 DNA: TGCGCCAGCAGCCAAGCGGGGGACGGTACCAATGAGCAGTACTTC

clone size: .
J gene: TRBJ1-1
V gene: TRBV7-9
D gene: TRBD1
CDR3 protein: CASSHLQGVNTEAFF
CDR3 DNA: TGTGCCAGCAGCCACCTACAGGGGGTGAACACTGAAGCTTTCTTT

clone size: .
J gene: TRBJ2-7
V gene: TRBV5-5
D gene: TRBD2
CDR3 protein: CASTLAGGSTYEQYF
CDR3 DNA: TGTGCCAGCACGTTGGCGGGGGGGTCCACCTACGAGCAGTACTTC

clone size: few
J gene: TRBJ1-2
V gene: TRBV6-2/TRBV6-3
D gene: .
CDR3 protein: CASSYETANYGYTF
CDR3 DNA: TGTGCCAGCAGTTACGAGACTGCTAACTATGGCTACACCTTC

clone size: .
J gene: TRBJ1-5
V gene: TRBV20-1
D gene: .
CDR3 protein: CSARVPRDRYSNQPQHF
CDR3 DNA: TGCAGTGCTAGAGTTCCAAGGGATCGGTATAGCAATCAGCCCCAGCATTTT

clone size: .
J gene: TRBJ1-4
V gene: TRBV7-9
D gene: .
CDR3 protein: CASSPAGQVHEKLFF
CDR3 DNA: TGTGCCAGCAGCCCAGCGGGACAAGTCCACGAAAAACTGTTTTTT

clone size: .
J gene: TRBJ1-2
V gene: TRBV3-1
D gene: .
CDR3 protein: CASNQLHLVPTGYGYTF
CDR3 DNA: TGTGCCAGCAACCAACTACATTTGGTACCTACGGGCTATGGCTACACCTTC

clone size: .
J gene: TRBJ1-6
V gene: TRBV11-2
D gene: .
CDR3 protein: CASSSLQGGVGSPLHF
CDR3 DNA: TGTGCCAGCAGTTCACTGCAGGGAGGCGTGGGTTCACCCCTCCACTTT

clone size: few
J gene: TRBJ1-5
V gene: TRBV6-6
D gene: TRBD1
CDR3 protein: CASSYRDSPDQPQHF
CDR3 DNA: TGTGCCAGCAGCTACCGGGACAGCCCGGATCAGCCCCAGCATTTT

clone size: .
J gene: TRBJ2-3
V gene: TRBV20-1
D gene: TRBD1
CDR3 protein: CSASPTGGTDTQYF
CDR3 DNA: TGCAGTGCTAGTCCAACAGGGGGCACAGATACGCAGTATTTT

clone size: .
J gene: TRBJ1-2
V gene: TRBV9
D gene: TRBD1
CDR3 protein: CASSAGQGRLGYTF
CDR3 DNA: TGTGCCAGCAGCGCGGGACAGGGACGCCTGGGCTACACCTTC

clone size: few
J gene: TRBJ2-7
V gene: TRBV7-2
D gene: .
CDR3 protein: CASSLWGSEQYF
CDR3 DNA: TGTGCCAGCAGCTTATGGGGCTCCGAGCAGTACTTC

clone size: .
J gene: TRBJ1-5
V gene: TRBV20-1
D gene: .
CDR3 protein: CSARGPGVSLNQPQHF
CDR3 DNA: TGCAGTGCTAGAGGTCCCGGGGTCAGCCTAAATCAGCCCCAGCATTTT

clone size: .
J gene: TRBJ1-2
V gene: TRBV3-1
D gene: .
CDR3 protein: CASSQRGTLDFGYTF
CDR3 DNA: TGTGCCAGCAGCCAACGAGGGACGTTAGATTTCGGCTACACCTTC

clone size: many
J gene: TRBJ1-5
V gene: TRBV20-1
D gene: .
CDR3 protein: CSARDGDQPQHF
CDR3 DNA: TGCAGTGCTAGAGACGGGGATCAGCCCCAGCATTTT

clone size: many
J gene: TRBJ2-1
V gene: TRBV7-2
D gene: TRBD1
CDR3 protein: CASSQQGQVDEQFF
CDR3 DNA: TGTGCCAGCAGTCAACAGGGACAGGTTGATGAGCAGTTCTTC

clone size: .
J gene: TRBJ2-3
V gene: TRBV12-3/TRBV12-4
D gene: TRBD2
CDR3 protein: CVSSLGSGGASTDTQYF
CDR3 DNA: TGTGTCAGCAGTTTAGGCAGCGGGGGGGCTTCGACAGATACGCAGTATTTT

clone size: many
J gene: TRBJ2-6
V gene: TRBV12-3/TRBV12-4
D gene: .
CDR3 protein: CASSPDSSGANVLTF
CDR3 DNA: TGTGCCAGCAGTCCCGACAGCTCTGGGGCCAACGTCCTGACTTTC

clone size: .
J gene: TRBJ2-1
V gene: TRBV5-1
D gene: TRBD1
CDR3 protein: CASSLEMGQEFF
CDR3 DNA: TGCGCCAGCAGCTTGGAAATGGGACAGGAGTTCTTC

clone size: .
J gene: TRBJ1-2
V gene: TRBV21-1
D gene: .
CDR3 protein: CASSKVGGDYGYTF
CDR3 DNA: TGTGCCAGCAGCAAAGTTGGAGGGGACTATGGCTACACCTTC

clone size: .
J gene: TRBJ2-1
V gene: TRBV6-2/TRBV6-3
D gene: .
CDR3 protein: CASMEETSYNEQFF
CDR3 DNA: TGTGCCAGCATGGAGGAAACCTCCTACAATGAGCAGTTCTTC

clone size: few
J gene: TRBJ1-4
V gene: TRBV20-1
D gene: TRBD1
CDR3 protein: CSARPGTGGNEKLFF
CDR3 DNA: TGCAGTGCTAGACCCGGGACAGGGGGTAATGAAAAACTGTTTTTT

clone size: .
J gene: TRBJ2-1
V gene: TRBV3-1
D gene: .
CDR3 protein: CASSQGQKQFF
CDR3 DNA: TGTGCCAGCAGCCAAGGGCAGAAGCAGTTCTTC

clone size: .
J gene: TRBJ2-1
V gene: TRBV12-3/TRBV12-4
D gene: .
CDR3 protein: CASSQTTRDHYNEQFF
CDR3 DNA: TGTGCCAGCAGTCAAACGACAAGGGACCATTACAATGAGCAGTTCTTC

clone size: .
J gene: TRBJ2-7
V gene: TRBV5-1
D gene: .
CDR3 protein: CASSLALHEDEQYF
CDR3 DNA: TGCGCCAGCAGCTTGGCTCTCCATGAGGACGAGCAGTACTTC

clone size: .
J gene: TRBJ2-7
V gene: TRBV9
D gene: .
CDR3 protein: CASSVDLGFSYEQYF
CDR3 DNA: TGTGCCAGCAGCGTAGATCTGGGTTTCTCCTACGAGCAGTACTTC

clone size: few
J gene: TRBJ1-2
V gene: TRBV6-1
D gene: .
CDR3 protein: CASSEALSRVVNYGYTF
CDR3 DNA: TGTGCCAGCAGTGAAGCGCTGTCTAGGGTGGTTAACTATGGCTACACCTTC

clone size: many
J gene: TRBJ1-5
V gene: TRBV18
D gene: .
CDR3 protein: CASSPTQSNQPQHF
CDR3 DNA: TGTGCCAGCTCACCTACACAGAGCAATCAGCCCCAGCATTTT

clone size: few
J gene: TRBJ2-7
V gene: TRBV6-2/TRBV6-3
D gene: .
CDR3 protein: CASIPHGGSYEQYF
CDR3 DNA: TGTGCCAGCATCCCACACGGGGGTTCCTACGAGCAGTACTTC

clone size: .
J gene: TRBJ2-2
V gene: TRBV29-1
D gene: .
CDR3 protein: CSVPGSNTRELFF
CDR3 DNA: TGCAGCGTTCCAGGTTCGAACACCAGGGAGCTGTTTTTT